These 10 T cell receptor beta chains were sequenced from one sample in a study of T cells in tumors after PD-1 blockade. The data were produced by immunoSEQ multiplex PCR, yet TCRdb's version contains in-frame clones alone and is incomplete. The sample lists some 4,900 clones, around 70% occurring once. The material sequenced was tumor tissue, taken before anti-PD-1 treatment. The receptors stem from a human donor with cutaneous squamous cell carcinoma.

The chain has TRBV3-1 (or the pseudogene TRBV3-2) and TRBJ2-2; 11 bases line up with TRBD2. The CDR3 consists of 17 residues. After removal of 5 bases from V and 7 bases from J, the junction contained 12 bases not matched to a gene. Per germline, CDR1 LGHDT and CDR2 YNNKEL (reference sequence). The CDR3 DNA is TGTGCCAGCAGCAAGGGACTAGCGGAGATATTAGACGGGGAGCTGTTTTTT. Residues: CASSKGLAEILDGELFF.

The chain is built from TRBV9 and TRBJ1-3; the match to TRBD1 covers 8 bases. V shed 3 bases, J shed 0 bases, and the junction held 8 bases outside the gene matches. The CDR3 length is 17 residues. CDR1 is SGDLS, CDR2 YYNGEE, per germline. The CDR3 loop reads CASSAQYGQGSGNTIYF. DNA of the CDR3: TGTGCCAGCAGCGCTCAGTACGGACAGGGCTCTGGAAACACCATATATTTT.

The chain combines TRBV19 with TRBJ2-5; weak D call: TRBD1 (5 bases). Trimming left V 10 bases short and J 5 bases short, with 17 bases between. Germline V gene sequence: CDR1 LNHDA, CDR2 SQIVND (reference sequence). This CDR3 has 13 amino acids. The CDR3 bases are TGTGCCACGAACGACAGCCCCCGGGAGACCCAGTACTTC. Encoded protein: CATNDSPRETQYF.

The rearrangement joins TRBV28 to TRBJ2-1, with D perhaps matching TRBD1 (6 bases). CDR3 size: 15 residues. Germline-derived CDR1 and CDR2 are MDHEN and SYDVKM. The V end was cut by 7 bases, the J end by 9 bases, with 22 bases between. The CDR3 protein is CASMDGTRVLGEQFF. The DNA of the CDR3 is TGTGCCAGCATGGACGGGACAAGAGTTCTCGGTGAGCAGTTCTTC.

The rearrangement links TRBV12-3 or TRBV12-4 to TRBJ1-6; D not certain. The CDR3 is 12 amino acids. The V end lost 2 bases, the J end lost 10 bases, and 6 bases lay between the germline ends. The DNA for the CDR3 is TGTGCCAGCAGTTTACTCCCCTCACCCCTCCACTTT. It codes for CASSLLPSPLHF.

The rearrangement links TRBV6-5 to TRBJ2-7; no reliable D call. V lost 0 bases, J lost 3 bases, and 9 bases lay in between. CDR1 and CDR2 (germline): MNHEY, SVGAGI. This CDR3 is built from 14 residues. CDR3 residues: CASSYSPTFYEQYF. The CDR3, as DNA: TGTGCCAGCAGTTACTCGCCCACCTTCTACGAGCAGTACTTC.

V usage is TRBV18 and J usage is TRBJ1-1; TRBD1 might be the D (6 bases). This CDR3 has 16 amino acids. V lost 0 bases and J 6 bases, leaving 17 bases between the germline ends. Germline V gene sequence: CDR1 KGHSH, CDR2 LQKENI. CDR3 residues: CASSPPTGRPVPEAFF. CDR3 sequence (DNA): TGTGCCAGCTCACCACCTACAGGGCGCCCAGTCCCTGAAGCTTTCTTT.

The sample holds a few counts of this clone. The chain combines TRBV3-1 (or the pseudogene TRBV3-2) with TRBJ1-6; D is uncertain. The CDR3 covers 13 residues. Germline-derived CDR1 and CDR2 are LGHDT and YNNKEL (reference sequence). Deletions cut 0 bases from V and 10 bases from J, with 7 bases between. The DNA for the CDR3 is TGTGCCAGCAGCCAAGAGGGGAGATCACCCCTCCACTTT. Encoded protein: CASSQEGRSPLHF.

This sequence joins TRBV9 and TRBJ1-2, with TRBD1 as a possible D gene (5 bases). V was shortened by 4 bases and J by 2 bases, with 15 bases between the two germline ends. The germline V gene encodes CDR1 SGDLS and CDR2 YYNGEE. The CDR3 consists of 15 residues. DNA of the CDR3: TGTGCCAGCAGCTCCCAGGGAGTTCTAAACTATGGCTACACCTTC. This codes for CASSSQGVLNYGYTF. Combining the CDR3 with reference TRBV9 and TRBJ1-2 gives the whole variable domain DSGVTQTPKHLITATGQRVTLRCSPRSGDLSVYWYQQSLDQGLQFLIQYYNGEERAKGNILERFSAQQFPDLHSELNLSSLELGDSALYFCASSSQGVLNYGYTFGSGTRLTVV.

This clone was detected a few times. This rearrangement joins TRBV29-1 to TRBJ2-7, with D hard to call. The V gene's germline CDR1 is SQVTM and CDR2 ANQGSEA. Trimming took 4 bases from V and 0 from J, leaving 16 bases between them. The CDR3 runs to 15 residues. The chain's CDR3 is CSVGHLGFGSYEQYF. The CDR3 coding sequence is TGCAGCGTTGGACACTTGGGGTTTGGCTCCTACGAGCAGTACTTC.